This is a list of T cell receptor beta chains from one sample in a study of T cells after yellow fever vaccination. TCRdb used MiXCR to reprocess the 5' RACE reads, holding one entry per CDR3 protein. The data contain roughly 340,000 distinct CDR3 sequences, 8.5% to 9% of them seen just once; the ten biggest clones take up under 20%. The material was PBMCs, obtained on the day of the first yellow fever vaccination. Every receptor here comes from a man younger than 35 who received the YFV17D yellow fever vaccine. The CDR3 runs from the conserved cysteine through the conserved F or W. A D gene is named only where the DNA matches it firmly. Clone size appears in some rows only: once, few, many, or a class for an expanded clone.

abundance,d_gene,v_gene,j_gene,CDR3nt,CDR3aa
NA,NA,TRBV4-2,TRBJ1-5,TGTGCCAGCAGCCAAGTGGTTTCAGGGACTAGCAATCAGCCCCAGCATTTT,CASSQVVSGTSNQPQHF
many,TRBD1,TRBV27,TRBJ2-5,TGTGCCAGCAGTTCTCGGGACAGTAGAGAGACCCAGTACTTC,CASSSRDSRETQYF
NA,NA,TRBV28,TRBJ1-5,TGTGCCAGCAGGTCTTCCGGGACATTCAAGAGCAATCAGCCCCAGCATTTT,CASRSSGTFKSNQPQHF
NA,NA,TRBV5-1,TRBJ2-2,TGCGCCAGCAGCCTGGACGCGCCGAACACCGGGGAGCTGTTTTTT,CASSLDAPNTGELFF
few,NA,TRBV4-2,TRBJ2-3,TGTGCCAGCAGCCCTCTACAGCCTAGCACAGATACGCAGTATTTT,CASSPLQPSTDTQYF
NA,NA,TRBV4-2,TRBJ1-4,TGTGCCAGCAGCCAAGCGCAGGCTAATAATGAAAAACTGTTTTTT,CASSQAQANNEKLFF
many,NA,TRBV7-6,TRBJ2-5,TGTGCCAGCAGAGACAGATCAGCCCAAGAGACCCAGTACTTC,CASRDRSAQETQYF
many,TRBD1,TRBV7-2,TRBJ1-1,TGTGCCAGCAGCGACTCCGGGACAGGGTCTTGGAGCACTGAAGCTTTCTTT,CASSDSGTGSWSTEAFF
few,NA,TRBV18,TRBJ2-7,TGTGCCAGCTCGCAGTTGGGGGGGCTGAGCTCCTACGAGCAGTACTTC,CASSQLGGLSSYEQYF
few,NA,TRBV5-1,TRBJ1-1,TGCGCCAGCAGCTTGGAGTTGGGGACTGAAGCTTTCTTT,CASSLELGTEAFF
few,NA,TRBV7-9,TRBJ1-1,TGTGCCAGCATTATGCGGGATGAAGCTTTCTTT,CASIMRDEAFF
few,NA,TRBV7-9,TRBJ2-5,TGTGCCATTATACTCCCGGGGTACCAAGAGACCCAGTACTTC,CAIILPGYQETQYF
NA,TRBD2,TRBV19,TRBJ2-3,TGTGCCAGTACCTCCGGGACTAGCGGCACAGATACGCAGTATTTT,CASTSGTSGTDTQYF
NA,TRBD2,TRBV4-3,TRBJ2-1,TGCGCCAGCAGCCAAGTAGCCCCTAGCGGGGGGAATGAGCAGTTCTTC,CASSQVAPSGGNEQFF
many,NA,TRBV29-1,TRBJ1-1,TGCAGCGTTGAGCAGAAGCCCATGAACACTGAAGCTTTCTTT,CSVEQKPMNTEAFF
few,TRBD2,TRBV6-5,TRBJ2-5,TGTGCCAGCAGTCTTACAGCGGGGGGGGGGCAAGAGACCCAGTACTTC,CASSLTAGGGQETQYF
NA,NA,TRBV19,TRBJ2-3,TGTGCCAGTACCCAAGCAACAGGGTCGGATACGCAGTATTTT,CASTQATGSDTQYF
few,TRBD1,TRBV5-1,TRBJ2-1,TGCGCCAGCAGCTTCTTTGGGACAGGGGACAATGAGCAGTTCTTC,CASSFFGTGDNEQFF
NA,NA,TRBV12-3/TRBV12-4,TRBJ2-2,TGTGCCAGCAGTCTCCATAATACCGGGGAGCTGTTTTTT,CASSLHNTGELFF
few,TRBD2,TRBV5-1,TRBJ2-1,TGCGCCAGCAGCTTGGAAGAGGCGGGACTAGCGGGGTACAATGAGCAGTTCTTC,CASSLEEAGLAGYNEQFF
few,TRBD1,TRBV7-2,TRBJ1-5,TGTGCCAGCAGCCGGACAGGGTGGGCCAATCAGCCCCAGCATTTT,CASSRTGWANQPQHF
many,TRBD2,TRBV7-9,TRBJ2-3,TGTGCCAGCAGCTCCACACAACTAGCGGGGCCTAGAGATACGCAGTATTTT,CASSSTQLAGPRDTQYF
NA,TRBD2,TRBV7-8,TRBJ2-5,TGTGCCAGCAGCTTAACTAGCGGGGGGAGGGAGACCCAGTACTTC,CASSLTSGGRETQYF
NA,NA,TRBV5-4,TRBJ2-3,TGTGCCAGCAGCTATGCTCAGAGGGGCACAGATACGCAGTATTTT,CASSYAQRGTDTQYF
many,NA,TRBV11-2,TRBJ2-7,TGTGCCAGCAGCTTGACAGACGAGCAGTACTTC,CASSLTDEQYF
NA,NA,TRBV7-8,TRBJ2-1,TGTGCCAGCAGCTTAAGGTCGGCGGTAGGGGGGTATGAGCAGTTCTTC,CASSLRSAVGGYEQFF
NA,NA,TRBV30,TRBJ1-1,TGTGCCTGGAGTTACTTATTCAACACTGAAGCTTTCTTT,CAWSYLFNTEAFF
few,NA,TRBV24-1,TRBJ2-2,TGTGCCACCAGTGATTCCGCGTCACCGGGGCTGTTCACCGGGGAGCTGTTTTTT,CATSDSASPGLFTGELFF
few,NA,TRBV7-8,TRBJ1-1,TGTGCCAGCAGCGCGGGACACACGAACACTGAAGCTTTCTTT,CASSAGHTNTEAFF